Below, 7 T cell receptor beta chains from the same sample are listed, as sequenced in a study of tumor and adjacent non-tumor tissue in lung cancer. The library came from three nested PCR rounds adapted from ARM-PCR protocols. A single record per CDR3 protein comes from TCRdb applying MiXCR to the multiplex PCR reads. The data hold roughly 200,000 distinct CDR3 sequences, with around 70% observed a single time. RNA was extracted from bulk tissue without any cell sorting. Sequencing used lung tumor tissue. These receptors came from a man in his 60s with non-small cell lung cancer.

Notes on this clonotype: Its ends do not fully match the called genes, so a read error is possible. The chain carries TRBV20-1 and TRBJ2-7; D is undetermined. This CDR3 region has 12 residues. The germline V gene has CDR1 DFQATT and CDR2 SNEGSKA (reference sequence). The CDR3, as DNA: TGTGGACGGCTGGGAAGCTCCTACGAGCAGTACTTC. Translating it yields CGRLGSSYEQYF.

As concerns this clonotype: This CDR3 is missing its conserved last phenylalanine or tryptophan, likely due to a read error. V usage is TRBV29-1 and J usage is TRBJ2-1; possibly TRBD2 for D (6 bases). This CDR3 is built from 10 residues. The germline gives CDR1 SQVTM, CDR2 ANQGSEA. CDR3 coding DNA: TGCAGACACCGGGACTATGAGCAGTTCTTA. Its translation: CRHRDYEQFL.

On this clonotype: An end of the junction differs from the germline gene, which may be a read error. This rearrangement joins TRBV29-1 to TRBJ2-2, with 7 bases fitting TRBD1. Germline CDR1 SQVTM, CDR2 ANQGSEA. The CDR3 has 14 amino acids. The CDR3 spells CSSTGTDNTGEPFF. In DNA, the CDR3 is TGCAGCTCCACCGGGACAGACAACACAGGGGAGCCGTTTTTT.

Details on this clonotype: An end of the junction differs from the germline gene, which may be a read error. The chain couples TRBV6-5 to TRBJ2-7, with TRBD1 matching over 9 bases. Germline CDR1 reads MNHEY; CDR2 reads SVGAGI. This CDR3 region has 17 residues. Written as DNA, the CDR3 is TGTGCCGGCAGTGCCGGACAGGGGAGGGTGATCGAACATAGGCACTACTTC. Protein product: CAGSAGQGRVIEHRHYF.

In regard to this clonotype: One end of the junction varies from germline; a read error may be responsible. The rearrangement links TRBV12-3 or TRBV12-4 to TRBJ2-7; D is unclear. The CDR3 length is 11 residues. The CDR3 protein is CTSSLYDEKYF. CDR3 DNA: TGTACCAGCAGTTTATACGACGAGAAGTACTTC.

This clonotype was counted once. One base away lies a much larger clone, so this may be a sequencing read error. The chain uses TRBV29-1 and TRBJ2-7; weak D call: TRBD1 (7 bases). The CDR3 totals 13 residues. The germline V gene encodes CDR1 SQVTM and CDR2 ANQGSEA. V dropped 4 bases and J dropped 3 bases, with 13 bases sitting between them. The CDR3 nucleotides read TGCAGCGTTGTATCCCAGGGGGGCTACGAGCAGTACGTC. This codes for CSVVSQGGYEQYV.

V gene TRBV6-5 combines with J gene TRBJ2-5, with D possibly being TRBD1 or TRBD2 (5 bases each). Germline assignment: CDR1 MNHEY and CDR2 SVGAGI. The CDR3 covers 14 residues. V was cut by 5 bases and J by 9 bases, with 19 bases left in between. In DNA, the CDR3 is TGTGCCAGCAGTGATGCAGGGACCGCGGTGGCCCAGTACTTC. Residues: CASSDAGTAVAQYF.